This TCR beta chain originates from a study of cytomegalovirus exposure and HLA in healthy donors. Study information: About 85 million unique TCR sequences came from HLA-typed donors in an early release. Study conclusions and caveats: When presence/absence was analysed, sequencing depth was taken to be roughly uniform across donors. The study designated roughly 160 TCR beta chains cytomegalovirus-associated.

The CDR3 runs 15 residues. Trimming left V 0 bases short and J 1 base short, with 10 bases between. Germline V lookup: CDR1 SGHRS, CDR2 YFSETQ. 13 Jbeta primers and 60 Vbeta primers were used for the PCR. Method: immunoSEQ multiplex PCR; TCRdb's copy keeps in-frame clones and lacks some. The sample includes around 84,000 clones, around 77% seen only once; the top ten take 3% to 3.5%. About this clone: Its specificity is unknown. The conserved phenylalanine or tryptophan normally closing the CDR3 is absent here, so this likely arose from a read error.

Sample: PBMCs. This sequence originates from a man aged 45-60 years in good health and CMV-seronegative. The genes are TRBV5-1 and TRBJ1-1, with D unresolved. The CDR3 spells CASSLDWRENTEAFL. In DNA form, the CDR3 reads TGCGCCAGCAGCTTGGATTGGCGGGAGAACACTGAAGCTTTCCTT.